The 26 T cell receptor beta chains listed next were all sequenced from one sample in a study of blood T cell repertoires in COVID-19. Assay: immunoSEQ multiplex PCR; the TCRdb copy retains only in-frame clones and omits some. Among about 420,000 clones listed, 80% to 90% were seen once. The sample consisted of peripheral blood. These receptor sequences come from a man aged 18 to 29 with COVID-19, enrolled during active disease.

The J gene is TRBJ1-6, the V gene TRBV27, with a tentative D call TRBD1 (5 bases). CDR3 size: 17 residues. Germline CDR1 reads MNHEY; CDR2 reads SMNVEV (reference sequence). V was pared by 2 bases and J by 0 bases, with 11 bases between. The CDR3 DNA sequence: TGTGCCAGCAGTTTAAGGGGTGCGAGCTCCTATAATTCACCCCTCCACTTT. It is translated as CASSLRGASSYNSPLHF.

The rearrangement joins TRBV7-3 to TRBJ2-2, with 7 bases aligning to TRBD2. This CDR3 contains 14 residues. The V gene end was trimmed by 5 bases and the J gene end by 7 bases; junction bases not matched to a gene: 7. CDR1 and CDR2 (germline): SGHTA, FQGTGA. In DNA form, the CDR3 reads TGTGCCAGCAGCCGGGTAGCGGGCAGCGGGGAGCTGTTTTTT. Protein: CASSRVAGSGELFF.

The chain carries TRBV25-1 and TRBJ2-4; D possibly corresponds to TRBD2 (6 bases). CDR1 is MGHDK and CDR2 is SYGVNS in the germline V gene. The V and J ends lost 1 base and 6 bases respectively, with 13 bases between them. The CDR3 sequence is 15 residues long. CDR3 sequence reads: CASSESGGRRNIQYF. CDR3 DNA sequence: TGTGCCAGCAGTGAATCTGGAGGGAGGAGAAACATTCAGTACTTC.

This chain connects TRBV4-2 to TRBJ2-1, with 10 nucleotides matching TRBD2. CDR3 size: 17 residues. The trim removed 4 bases at V and 9 bases at J, leaving 15 bases unmatched. Germline values: CDR1 LGHNA, CDR2 YNFKEQ. In DNA form, the CDR3 reads TGTGCCAGCAGCCGACAGAACCCAGCGGGAGGGCCGGGTGAGCAGTTCTTC. Amino acids: CASSRQNPAGGPGEQFF.

This clone appeared a few times. This chain links TRBV14 with TRBJ2-2; 8 positions match TRBD1. Germline V lookup: CDR1 SGHDN, CDR2 FVKESK. This CDR3 is 15 amino acids long. The trim removed 4 bases at V and 3 bases at J, leaving 4 bases unmatched. For the CDR3, the DNA is TGTGCCAGCAGCCGACTGACAGGGGACACCGGGGAGCTGTTTTTT. This sequence encodes CASSRLTGDTGELFF. The full variable domain, its missing parts supplied by reference TRBV14 and TRBJ2-2, is EAGVTQFPSHSVIEKGQTVTLRCDPISGHDNLYWYRRVMGKEIKFLLHFVKESKQDESGMPNNRFLAERTGGTYSTLKVQPAELEDSGVYFCASSRLTGDTGELFFGEGSRLTVL.

This chain connects TRBV9 to TRBJ2-5; D unclear. The CDR3 runs to 13 residues. Between the trimmed V and J ends, which lost 0 bases and 5 bases, there was a span of 8 bases. Germline CDR1 and CDR2: SGDLS and YYNGEE. CDR3 amino acids: CASSVATRETQYF. DNA for the CDR3: TGTGCCAGCAGCGTAGCTACGAGGGAGACCCAGTACTTC. Full variable domain (outside the CDR3, taken from reference TRBV9 and TRBJ2-5): DSGVTQTPKHLITATGQRVTLRCSPRSGDLSVYWYQQSLDQGLQFLIQYYNGEERAKGNILERFSAQQFPDLHSELNLSSLELGDSALYFCASSVATRETQYFGPGTRLLVL.

The chain employs TRBV5-1 and TRBJ2-7, with TRBD1 matching over 7 bases. CDR3 size: 14 residues. Germline trimming cut 4 bases from V and 6 bases from J; bases unmatched to any gene: 10. The germline gives CDR1 SGHRS, CDR2 YFSETQ. The CDR3: CASSHGQVGPEQYF. DNA of the CDR3: TGCGCCAGCAGCCATGGACAGGTCGGCCCCGAGCAGTACTTC.

This chain connects TRBV4-1 to TRBJ2-2; unclear D gene. This CDR3 is 14 amino acids long. V gave up 3 bases and J gave up 4 bases, with 9 bases separating them. Germline V CDR1 and CDR2: MGHRA, YSYEKL. The CDR3 DNA follows: TGCGCCAGCAGCCACGACAAGAGCACCGGGGAGCTGTTTTTT. It specifies CASSHDKSTGELFF.

This sequence joins TRBV7-2 and TRBJ2-5, with a weak D call TRBD2 (5 bases). The germline V gene encodes CDR1 SGHTA and CDR2 FQGNSA. This CDR3 comprises 15 residues. Trimming left V 4 bases short and J 5 bases short, with 17 bases between. This CDR3 reads CASSSQTRAVETQYF. The CDR3 DNA reads as TGTGCCAGCAGCTCCCAGACCAGAGCGGTGGAGACCCAGTACTTC.

In this sample, this clone turned up a few times. V usage is TRBV29-1 and J usage is TRBJ2-3; 10 bases are shared with TRBD1. The trim removed 6 bases at V and 2 bases at J, leaving 8 bases unmatched. There are 15 residues in the CDR3. Germline-derived CDR1 and CDR2 are SQVTM and ANQGSEA. The DNA for the CDR3 is TGCAGCGTGGACAGGGGGACTCTTTACACAGATACGCAGTATTTT. Amino acid sequence: CSVDRGTLYTDTQYF.

The chain links TRBV29-1 to TRBJ2-5, with 7 positions matching TRBD1. CDR3 length equals 14 residues. Germline V gene sequence: CDR1 SQVTM, CDR2 ANQGSEA. Trimming took 6 bases from V and 2 from J; bases not matched to a gene: 9. CDR3 DNA: TGCAGCGTCCTCGGGACAGTTCGACAAGAGACCCAGTACTTC. Protein: CSVLGTVRQETQYF.

The rearrangement uses TRBV19 and TRBJ2-3, with unresolved D. Trimming took off 3 bases at V and 6 bases at J, with 7 bases between the two ends. The CDR3 contains 12 residues. The V gene's germline CDR1 is LNHDA and CDR2 SQIVND (reference sequence). CDR3 protein: CASSISQDTQYF. DNA of the CDR3: TGTGCCAGTAGTATCTCCCAGGATACGCAGTATTTT.

This clone appeared a single time. The sample has other DNA sequences that encode this CDR3 too. The V gene is TRBV3-1 (or the pseudogene TRBV3-2), the J gene TRBJ1-1; possible D gene TRBD1, 5 bases. The CDR3 runs to 11 residues. The V end was cut by 2 bases, the J end by 7 bases, with 5 bases between. The germline gives CDR1 LGHDT, CDR2 YNNKEL (reference sequence). The CDR3 sequence: CASSQTGEAFF. CDR3 DNA sequence: TGTGCCAGCAGCCAAACAGGTGAAGCTTTCTTT.

The V and J genes are TRBV6-1 and TRBJ2-3, with unresolved D. The CDR3 contains 13 residues. V was clipped by 3 bases and J by 1 base, with 5 bases between them. The germline gives CDR1 MNHNS, CDR2 SASEGT. The CDR3 spells CASSDRGTDTQYF. For the CDR3, the DNA is TGTGCCAGCAGTGATCGGGGCACAGATACGCAGTATTTT.

The rearrangement uses TRBV5-1 and TRBJ2-7, with 7 bases identical to TRBD2. The CDR3 is made up of 14 amino acids. V shed 0 bases, J shed 4 bases, and the junction held 4 bases outside the gene matches. Germline V gene sequence: CDR1 SGHRS, CDR2 YFSETQ. CDR3 sequence reads: CASSLASGGYEQYF. CDR3 nucleotide sequence: TGCGCCAGCAGCTTGGCGTCCGGGGGGTACGAGCAGTACTTC.

For this clone: The same CDR3 also results from other DNA sequences found in this sample. This chain joins TRBV20-1 and TRBJ2-7, with D hard to call. Germline assignment: CDR1 DFQATT and CDR2 SNEGSKA (reference sequence). Trimming pared 2 bases from V and 4 bases from J, leaving 6 bases between. The CDR3 consists of 11 residues. CDR3 in DNA: TGCAGTGCTAGACAGGCTTACGAGCAGTACTTC. Its protein is CSARQAYEQYF.

V usage is TRBV7-9 and J usage is TRBJ2-6; TRBD1 aligns across 8 bases. V shed 3 bases and J 5 bases; nucleotides not matched to a gene: 9. This CDR3 region has 17 residues. Germline CDR1 is SEHNR and CDR2 is FQNEAQ (reference sequence). The CDR3 nucleotides read TGTGCCAGCAGCTTCGCGACAGGGGCGAGTAGGGCCAACGTCCTGACTTTC. Protein sequence: CASSFATGASRANVLTF.

The V gene is TRBV3-1 (or the pseudogene TRBV3-2), the J gene TRBJ2-1; D is undetermined. CDR1 LGHDT and CDR2 YNNKEL come from the germline V gene (reference sequence). The CDR3 has 13 amino acids. V lost 0 bases, J lost 3 bases, and 3 bases lay in between. The CDR3 region has the DNA TGTGCCAGCAGCCAAGATCACTACAATGAGCAGTTCTTC. Protein product: CASSQDHYNEQFF.

The J gene is TRBJ2-5, the V gene TRBV9, with 8 bases aligning to TRBD2. The germline V gene encodes CDR1 SGDLS and CDR2 YYNGEE. J lost 5 bases, V lost 2 bases, and 5 bases had no gene match. The length of the CDR3 is 14 residues. CDR3 loop: CASSVTSVSETQYF. The CDR3 nucleotides are TGTGCCAGCAGCGTGACTAGCGTGTCGGAGACCCAGTACTTC.

The rearrangement links TRBV5-1 to TRBJ2-5; possible D gene TRBD2, 5 bases. CDR3 length equals 14 residues. Germline loops: CDR1 SGHRS, CDR2 YFSETQ. The V end lost 3 bases, the J end lost 3 bases, and 12 bases lay between the germline ends. CDR3 in amino acids: CASSSGLDEETQYF. DNA for the CDR3: TGCGCCAGCAGCTCCGGACTGGACGAAGAGACCCAGTACTTC.

The chain couples TRBV5-1 to TRBJ2-3, with TRBD2 matching over 15 bases. Germline loops: CDR1 SGHRS, CDR2 YFSETQ. The CDR3 runs to 17 residues. V lost 4 bases, J lost 14 bases, and 17 bases stayed unmatched. In DNA form, the CDR3 reads TGCGCCAGCAGCCTCCGAGGACTAGCGGGAGGGCGCGGGATTTGGTATTTT. Translating gives CASSLRGLAGGRGIWYF.

This clone was counted once. The chain employs TRBV2 and TRBJ2-5; TRBD2 matches 11 bases. The CDR3 contains 17 residues. CDR1 and CDR2 from the germline V gene are SNHLY and FYNNEI. The junction had 9 bases not matched to a gene; V was cut back by 4 bases and J by 2 bases. The CDR3 here is CASSGAGTSGLQETQYF. In DNA, the CDR3 is TGTGCCAGCAGTGGGGCCGGGACTAGCGGATTGCAAGAGACCCAGTACTTC.

The CDR3 sequence is CASSTGGGYTF. In DNA, the CDR3 is TGTGCCAGCTCCACGGGGGGCGGCTACACCTTC. The J gene is TRBJ1-2, the V gene TRBV9, with a tentative D call TRBD1 (6 bases). Deletions cut 7 bases from V and 8 bases from J, with 12 bases between. Germline values: CDR1 SGDLS, CDR2 YYNGEE. CDR3 length equals 11 residues.

V is TRBV24-1 and J is TRBJ2-7, with 8 bases that match TRBD1. V lost 11 bases to trimming and J lost 4 bases; unmatched junction nucleotides: 18. There are 16 residues in the CDR3. Germline V CDR1 and CDR2: KGHDR, SFDVKD. The CDR3 is CAKKPRGRAQFYEQYF. As DNA, the CDR3 is TGTGCCAAGAAACCCAGGGGGCGCGCCCAGTTTTACGAGCAGTACTTC.

V gene TRBV2 combines with J gene TRBJ2-2; 9 bases are a match to TRBD2. The CDR3 runs to 15 residues. Germline CDR1 is SNHLY and CDR2 is FYNNEI. V shed 6 bases, J shed 5 bases, and the junction held 7 bases outside the gene matches. The CDR3 sequence is CASRTGTSRTGELFF. The CDR3 nucleotides are TGTGCCAGCAGGACCGGGACTAGCAGGACCGGGGAGCTGTTTTTT.

The chain is built from TRBV9 and TRBJ2-1; 7 bases line up with TRBD2. Germline-derived CDR1 and CDR2 are SGDLS and YYNGEE. J was trimmed by 7 bases and V by 3 bases; bases with no gene match: 1. The CDR3 spans 12 residues. CDR3 nucleotides: TGTGCCAGCAGCGCCGGGGGGAATGAGCAGTTCTTC. Its protein is CASSAGGNEQFF.